This T cell receptor (beta chain) was retrieved from a study of cytomegalovirus exposure and HLA in healthy donors. Everyone who donated was a healthy bone marrow donor. Germline CDR1 and CDR2: MNHEY and SMNVEV (reference sequence). The J segment lost 8 bases and the V segment lost 5 bases, leaving 8 bases of the junction unmatched. This CDR3 is built from 14 residues. This clone was recorded only once. The study ran its PCR with 60 Vbeta and 13 Jbeta primers. Assay: immunoSEQ multiplex PCR; the TCRdb copy retains only in-frame clones and omits some. The repertoire holds around 120,000 clones, 80% to 85% seen once, with 3% to 5% in the top ten.

This TCR derives from a woman in her 30s in good health and CMV-seronegative. Sequences were obtained from PBMCs. J is TRBJ1-2 and V is TRBV27; 10 bases map to TRBD1. CDR3 coding DNA: TGTGCCAGCAGTCGACAGGGGGCGGATGCGGGCTACACCTTC. Its translation is CASSRQGADAGYTF.